The present T cell receptor beta chain was sequenced within a study of cytomegalovirus exposure and HLA in healthy donors. The CDR3 spans 13 residues. Germline V gives CDR1 MNHEY, CDR2 SMNVEV (reference sequence). V lost 1 base and J lost 2, with 6 bases in between. The primer mix had 60 Vbeta and 13 Jbeta primers. Sequencing was performed with immunoSEQ multiplex PCR; in TCRdb, only in-frame clones are kept and a portion is missing. The repertoire holds under 200,000 clones, about three quarters seen once, with about 2.4% in the top ten. Findings and limits, study-wide: Under in vitro conditions, three CMV-associated chains were confirmed as specific for CMV antigens.

Comments on this clone: What it binds is unknown.

Sequenced: PBMCs. The rearrangement joins TRBV27 to TRBJ2-7; possibly TRBD2 for D (6 bases). The sequence was obtained from a woman in her 40s in good health and CMV-seropositive. CDR3 sequence reads: CASSLWGAYEQYF. The CDR3, as DNA: TGTGCCAGCAGTTTATGGGGGGCCTACGAGCAGTACTTC.